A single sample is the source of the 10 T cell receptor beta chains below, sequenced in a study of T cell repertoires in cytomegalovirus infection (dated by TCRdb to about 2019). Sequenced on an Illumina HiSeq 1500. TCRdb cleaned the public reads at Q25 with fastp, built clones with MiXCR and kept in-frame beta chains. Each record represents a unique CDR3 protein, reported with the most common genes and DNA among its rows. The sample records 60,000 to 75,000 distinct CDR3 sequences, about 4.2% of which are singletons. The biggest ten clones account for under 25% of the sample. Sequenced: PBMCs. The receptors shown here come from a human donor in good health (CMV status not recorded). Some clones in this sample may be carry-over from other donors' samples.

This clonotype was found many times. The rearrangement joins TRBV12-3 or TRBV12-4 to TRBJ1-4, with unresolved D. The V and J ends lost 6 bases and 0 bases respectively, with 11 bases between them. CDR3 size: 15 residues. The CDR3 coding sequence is TGTGCCAGCAGAAAAGGGCCTGCAACTAATGAAAAACTGTTTTTT. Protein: CASRKGPATNEKLFF.

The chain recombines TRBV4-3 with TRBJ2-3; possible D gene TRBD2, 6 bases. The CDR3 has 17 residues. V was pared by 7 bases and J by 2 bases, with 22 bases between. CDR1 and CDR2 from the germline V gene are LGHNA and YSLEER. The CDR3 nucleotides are TGCGCCAGCACCACCTCAGTGTACGGGAGCCACACAGATACGCAGTATTTT. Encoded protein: CASTTSVYGSHTDTQYF.

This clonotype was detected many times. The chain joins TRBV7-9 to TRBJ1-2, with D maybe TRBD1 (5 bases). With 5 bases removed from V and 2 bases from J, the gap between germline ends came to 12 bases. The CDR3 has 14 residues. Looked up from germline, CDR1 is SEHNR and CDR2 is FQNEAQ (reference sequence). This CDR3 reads CASSQRGANYGYTF. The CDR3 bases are TGTGCCAGCAGCCAGAGGGGTGCCAACTATGGCTACACCTTC.

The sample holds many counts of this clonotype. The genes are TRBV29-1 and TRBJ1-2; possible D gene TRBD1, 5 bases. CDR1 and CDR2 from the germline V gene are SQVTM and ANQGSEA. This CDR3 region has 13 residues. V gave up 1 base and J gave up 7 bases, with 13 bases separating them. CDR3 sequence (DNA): TGCAGCGTTGAAGGGGCCAGGGAGGCTGGCTACACCTTC. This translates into CSVEGAREAGYTF.

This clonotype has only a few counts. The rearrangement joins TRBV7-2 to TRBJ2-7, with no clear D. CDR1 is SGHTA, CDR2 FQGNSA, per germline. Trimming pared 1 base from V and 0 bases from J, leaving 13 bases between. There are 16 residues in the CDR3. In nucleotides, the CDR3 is TGTGCCAGCAGCTTAGGGTTCGGGTCGAGCTCCTACGAGCAGTACTTC. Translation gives CASSLGFGSSSYEQYF.

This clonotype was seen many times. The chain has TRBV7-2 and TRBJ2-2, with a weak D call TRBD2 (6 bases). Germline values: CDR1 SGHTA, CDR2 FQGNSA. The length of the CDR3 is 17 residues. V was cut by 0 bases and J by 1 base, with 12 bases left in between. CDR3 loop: CASSLAHRGMNTGELFF. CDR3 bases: TGTGCCAGCAGCTTAGCGCATCGGGGGATGAACACCGGGGAGCTGTTTTTT.

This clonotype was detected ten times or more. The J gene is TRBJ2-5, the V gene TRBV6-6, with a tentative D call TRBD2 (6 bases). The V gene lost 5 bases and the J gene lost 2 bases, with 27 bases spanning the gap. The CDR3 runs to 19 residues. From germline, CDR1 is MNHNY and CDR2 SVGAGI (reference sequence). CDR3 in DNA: TGTGCCAGCAGTCCGAGACAGAAAAACAGAGCGGGCGAACAAGAGACCCAGTACTTC. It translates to CASSPRQKNRAGEQETQYF.

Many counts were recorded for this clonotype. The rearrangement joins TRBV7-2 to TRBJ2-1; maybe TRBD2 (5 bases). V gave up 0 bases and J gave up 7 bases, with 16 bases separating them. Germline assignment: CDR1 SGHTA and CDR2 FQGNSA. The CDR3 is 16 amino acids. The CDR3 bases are TGTGCCAGCAGCTTAGCGCCTTGGGAGTCGGGGAATGAGCAGTTCTTC. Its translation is CASSLAPWESGNEQFF.

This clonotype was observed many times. This CDR3 is CATAGFYGYTF. DNA for the CDR3: TGTGCCACCGCGGGGTTCTATGGCTACACCTTC. This sequence joins TRBV10-3 and TRBJ1-2; D ambiguous. The germline V and J ends were trimmed by 10 bases and 4 bases, with 10 bases remaining between them. Germline values: CDR1 ENHRY, CDR2 SYGVKD. This CDR3 comprises 11 residues.

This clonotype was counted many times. CDR3 loop: CASSKGGLAGKNEQFF. CDR3 in DNA: TGTGCCAGCAGCAAGGGCGGACTAGCGGGTAAGAATGAGCAGTTCTTC. The chain recombines TRBV7-2 with TRBJ2-1; 11 bases map to TRBD2. The V gene end was trimmed by 5 bases and the J gene end by 7 bases; junction bases not matched to a gene: 10. The germline V gene has CDR1 SGHTA and CDR2 FQGNSA. CDR3 length equals 16 residues.